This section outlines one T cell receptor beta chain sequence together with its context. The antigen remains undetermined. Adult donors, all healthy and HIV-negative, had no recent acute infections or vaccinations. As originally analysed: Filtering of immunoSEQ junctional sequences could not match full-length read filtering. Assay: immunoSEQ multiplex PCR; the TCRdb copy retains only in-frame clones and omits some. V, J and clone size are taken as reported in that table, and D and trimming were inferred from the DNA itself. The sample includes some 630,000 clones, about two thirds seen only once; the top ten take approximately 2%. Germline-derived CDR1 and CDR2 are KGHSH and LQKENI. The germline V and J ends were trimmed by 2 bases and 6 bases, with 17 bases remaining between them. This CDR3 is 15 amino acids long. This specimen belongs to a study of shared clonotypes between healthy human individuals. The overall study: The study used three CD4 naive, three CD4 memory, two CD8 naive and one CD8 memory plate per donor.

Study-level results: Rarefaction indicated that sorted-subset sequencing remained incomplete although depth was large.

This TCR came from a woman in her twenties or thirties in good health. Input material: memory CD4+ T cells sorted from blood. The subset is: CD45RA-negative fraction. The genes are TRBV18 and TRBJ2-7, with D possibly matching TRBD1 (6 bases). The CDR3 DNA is TGTGCCAGCTCACCAGTACTTCAGGGGATCGGCGAGCAGTACTTC. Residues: CASSPVLQGIGEQYF.